Shown below are 6 T cell receptor beta chains from a single sample sequenced in a study of T cells in Graves' hyperthyroidism and ophthalmopathy. Amplified TCR beta CDR3 regions came from RNA transcripts. First-round RT-PCR of the TCR CDR3 relied on the HTBI primer set. TCRdb used MiXCR to reprocess the multiplex PCR reads, holding one entry per CDR3 protein. The sample includes roughly 580,000 distinct CDR3 sequences, about 43% of them seen just once. Sequencing was done on a sample of peripheral blood or thyroid tissue (not recorded which). Receptors originate from a woman between 18 and 30 years old with Graves' hyperthyroidism.

This clonotype was counted between two and nine times. The rearrangement links TRBV20-1 to TRBJ2-7; TRBD2 aligns across 15 bases. Germline CDR1 is DFQATT and CDR2 is SNEGSKA (reference sequence). The CDR3 runs to 16 residues. Trimming took 2 bases from V and 7 from J; bases not matched to a gene: 9. For the CDR3, the DNA is TGCAGTGCTAGATCCGGGACTAGCGGGAGGAAAGAGGAGCAGTACTTC. As protein: CSARSGTSGRKEEQYF.

The sample holds many counts of this clonotype. At one end the junction does not follow the germline gene, possibly because of a read error. The J gene is TRBJ1-1, the V gene TRBV15; tentatively, D is TRBD1 (5 bases). The CDR3 is 16 residues long. Per germline, CDR1 LNHNV and CDR2 YYDKDF (reference sequence). In DNA, the CDR3 is TGTACCACCAGCAGAGAAGGGGCAGGCATGAACACTGAAGCTTTCTTT. Translated: CTTSREGAGMNTEAFF.

This clonotype was picked up a small number of times. The chain joins TRBV6-1 to TRBJ1-1; D call uncertain. V lost 5 bases, J lost 0 bases, and 13 bases lay in between. CDR1 and CDR2 from the germline V gene are MNHNS and SASEGT. The CDR3 length is 15 residues. This CDR3 is CASSQDTQMNTEAFF. The CDR3 nucleotides are TGTGCCAGCAGTCAAGATACGCAGATGAACACTGAAGCTTTCTTT.

This clonotype was seen a handful of times. The V gene is TRBV19, the J gene TRBJ1-2, with 7 nucleotides matching TRBD1. The CDR3 sequence is 14 residues long. Germline CDR1 LNHDA, CDR2 SQIVND (reference sequence). V lost 5 bases to trimming and J lost 4 bases; unmatched junction nucleotides: 7. Here the CDR3 DNA reads TGTGCCAGTAGTCTAACAGGGGCAGCCTATGGCTACACCTTC. It is translated as CASSLTGAAYGYTF.

The table lists this clonotype with a few counts. V is TRBV2 and J is TRBJ2-7, with D perhaps TRBD1 (5 bases). The CDR3 has 15 amino acids. V shed 6 bases and J shed 0 bases, with 15 bases lying between them. Germline V gene sequence: CDR1 SNHLY, CDR2 FYNNEI. CDR3 amino acids: CASRTGSLSSYEQYF. The CDR3 DNA reads TGTGCCAGCAGAACAGGTTCCCTTAGCTCCTACGAGCAGTACTTC.

The genes are TRBV29-1 and TRBJ1-2; tentative D call: TRBD1 (5 bases). V was shortened by 7 bases and J by 10 bases, with 19 bases between the two germline ends. The CDR3 spans 12 residues. Germline assignment: CDR1 SQVTM and CDR2 ANQGSEA. The CDR3 spells CSAGEARGYYTF. The CDR3 nucleotides are TGCAGCGCCGGGGAGGCAAGGGGATACTACACCTTC.